One sample yielded the 28 T cell receptor beta chains listed below, sequenced in a study of regulatory dendritic cells for organ transplantation. Sequencing used immunoSEQ multiplex PCR; TCRdb keeps in-frame clones, though not all of them. The table has about 30,000 clones, around 84% seen once. Sequencing was performed on naive CD4+ T cells from blood. Subset indicated: CD45RA+ naive T cells. All receptors come from a human donor in good health.

This clone has just one count. The chain recombines TRBV5-4 with TRBJ2-2; D is ambiguous. V was clipped by 4 bases and J by 1 base, with 14 bases between them. Germline V CDR1 and CDR2: SGHNT, YYREEE (reference sequence). This CDR3 contains 16 residues. CDR3 amino acids: CASSPLTGRNTGELFF. The CDR3 region has the DNA TGTGCCAGCAGCCCACTTACCGGTCGGAACACCGGGGAGCTGTTTTTT.

This clone occurred once. CDR3 in amino acids: CSVDSQRYGYTF. CDR3 nucleotides: TGCAGCGTTGATAGCCAGCGCTATGGCTACACCTTC. The rearrangement joins TRBV29-1 to TRBJ1-2; no clear D. The CDR3 spans 12 residues. Germline CDR1 reads SQVTM; CDR2 reads ANQGSEA. With 3 bases removed from V and 4 bases from J, the gap between germline ends came to 9 bases.

V and J are TRBV5-4 and TRBJ2-3, with 10 positions matching TRBD2. Germline loops: CDR1 SGHNT, CDR2 YYREEE (reference sequence). V lost 0 bases to trimming and J lost 2 bases; unmatched junction nucleotides: 6. The CDR3 has 17 residues. As DNA, the CDR3 is TGTGCCAGCAGCTTGGCCAAAAGCGGGGGGGCCACAGATACGCAGTATTTT. It codes for CASSLAKSGGATDTQYF. The complete variable domain, with remaining parts taken from reference TRBV5-4 and TRBJ2-3, reads ETGVTQSPTHLIKTRGQQVTLRCSSQSGHNTVSWYQQALGQGPQFIFQYYREEENGRGNFPPRFSGLQFPNYSSELNVNALELDDSALYLCASSLAKSGGATDTQYFGPGTRLTVL.

This rearrangement joins TRBV19 to TRBJ1-2; 8 nucleotides match TRBD1. V gave up 5 bases and J gave up 7 bases; unmatched junction bases: 6. Germline lookup yields CDR1 LNHDA and CDR2 SQIVND (reference sequence). The CDR3 has 13 amino acids. CDR3 in amino acids: CASSRDRGSGYTF. Here the CDR3 DNA reads TGTGCCAGTAGTCGAGACAGGGGAAGTGGCTACACCTTC.

The rearrangement links TRBV29-1 to TRBJ2-3; possibly TRBD1 for D (5 bases). Germline V gene sequence: CDR1 SQVTM, CDR2 ANQGSEA. V lost 6 bases and J lost 0, with 16 bases in between. This CDR3 comprises 15 residues. CDR3 region: CSVATGPTSTDTQYF. The CDR3 DNA reads TGCAGCGTCGCTACAGGACCTACTAGCACAGATACGCAGTATTTT.

The chain's CDR3 is CASSLGAGRQETQYF. CDR3 in DNA: TGTGCCAGCAGCCTGGGGGCAGGGAGGCAAGAGACCCAGTACTTC. V gene TRBV5-5 combines with J gene TRBJ2-5, with D perhaps assigned TRBD1 or TRBD2 (6 bases each). The CDR3 is 15 residues long. Germline V gene data show CDR1 as SGHKS and CDR2 as YYEKEE (reference sequence). Trimming shortened V by 4 bases and J by 2 bases, and 15 bases separated the two germline ends.

This clone was observed a single time. The rearrangement joins TRBV4-2 to TRBJ2-1; 12 nucleotides line up with TRBD2. The ends lost 4 bases at V and 5 bases at J; junction bases unmatched: 9. CDR3 length: 17 residues. In germline, CDR1 is LGHNA, CDR2 YNFKEQ. The CDR3 region is CASSLQKLAGGNNEQFF. The CDR3 nucleotides read TGTGCCAGCAGCCTACAGAAACTAGCGGGGGGTAACAATGAGCAGTTCTTC.

The rearrangement uses TRBV5-6 and TRBJ2-5; 9 bases are shared with TRBD1. Germline-derived CDR1 and CDR2 are SGHDT and YYEEEE. J lost 5 bases, V lost 3 bases, and 8 bases had no gene match. CDR3 length equals 15 residues. The CDR3 is CASSSRDRVWETQYF. The DNA for the CDR3 is TGTGCCAGCAGCTCCCGGGACAGGGTGTGGGAGACCCAGTACTTC.

The V call is TRBV6-1, the J call TRBJ1-3; perhaps TRBD1 as D (5 bases). Germline assignment: CDR1 MNHNS and CDR2 SASEGT. This CDR3 is built from 14 residues. The germline V and J ends were trimmed by 7 bases and 3 bases, with 13 bases remaining between them. CDR3 region: CASTRGGGGNTIYF. The CDR3 DNA is TGTGCCAGCACGAGGGGAGGAGGTGGAAACACCATATATTTT.

This clone was picked up one time. The gene calls are TRBV7-8 and TRBJ2-2; D gene ambiguous. The ends were cut back, 7 bases at V and 0 bases at J, with 9 bases in the middle. Looked up from germline, CDR1 is SGHVS and CDR2 is FQNEAQ. The CDR3 is made up of 14 amino acids. This CDR3 reads CASNPLSNTGELFF. CDR3 bases: TGTGCCAGCAACCCACTTTCGAACACCGGGGAGCTGTTTTTT.

The rearrangement links TRBV28 to TRBJ2-3, with TRBD2 identical over 14 bases. Trimming at V came to 5 bases and at J to 2 bases, leaving 6 bases not matched to a gene. The CDR3 extends over 17 amino acids. Germline CDR1 reads MDHEN; CDR2 reads SYDVKM. The DNA of the CDR3 is TGTGCCAGCAGTATTCCGGGACTAGCGGGAGTCACAGATACGCAGTATTTT. It is translated as CASSIPGLAGVTDTQYF.

The chain couples TRBV27 to TRBJ2-7; 10 bases are shared with TRBD1. Germline-derived CDR1 and CDR2 are MNHEY and SMNVEV (reference sequence). Germline trimming cut 2 bases from V and 4 bases from J; bases unmatched to any gene: 5. The CDR3 runs to 15 residues. CDR3: CASSLGLDRGYEQYF. CDR3 DNA sequence: TGTGCCAGCAGTTTAGGTCTGGACAGGGGGTACGAGCAGTACTTC.

The chain's CDR3 is CASSLPSGGATGELFF. CDR3 sequence (DNA): TGTGCCAGCAGCTTGCCAAGCGGGGGGGCCACCGGGGAGCTGTTTTTT. J is TRBJ2-2 and V is TRBV7-9, with TRBD2 matching 10 bases. V shed 3 bases and J 4 bases; nucleotides not matched to a gene: 5. The germline gives CDR1 SEHNR, CDR2 FQNEAQ (reference sequence). The CDR3 is 16 residues long. The full variable domain, in which reference TRBV7-9 and TRBJ2-2 provide the parts outside the CDR3, is DTGVSQNPRHKITKRGQNVTFRCDPISEHNRLYWYRQTLGQGPEFLTYFQNEAQLEKSRLLSDRFSAERPKGSFSTLEIQRTEQGDSAMYLCASSLPSGGATGELFFGEGSRLTVL.

The rearrangement uses TRBV6-5 and TRBJ1-5, with TRBD1 as a possible D gene (5 bases). V gave up 6 bases and J gave up 4 bases, with 16 bases separating them. Germline values: CDR1 MNHEY, CDR2 SVGAGI. The length of the CDR3 is 15 residues. CDR3 amino acids: CASSRGTARNQPQHF. In DNA form, the CDR3 reads TGTGCCAGCAGCCGGGGGACGGCTAGAAATCAGCCCCAGCATTTT.

The rearrangement links TRBV9 to TRBJ1-2, with TRBD1 matching 7 bases. Germline CDR1 SGDLS, CDR2 YYNGEE. Unmatched junction bases numbered 8, after V lost 0 bases and J lost 6 bases. This CDR3 contains 15 residues. The CDR3 coding sequence is TGTGCCAGCAGCGTAGCGTTGACAGGGAGGCATGGCTACACCTTC. This encodes CASSVALTGRHGYTF.

This clone was observed once. CDR3 DNA: TGTGCCAGCAGCTCTGGGACAGATAATTCACCCCTCCACTTT. It yields the protein CASSSGTDNSPLHF. The chain couples TRBV7-9 to TRBJ1-6; 7 nucleotides agree with TRBD1. CDR3 size: 14 residues. The V gene end was trimmed by 4 bases and the J gene end by 5 bases; junction bases not matched to a gene: 2. CDR1 and CDR2 (germline): SEHNR, FQNEAQ (reference sequence).

The CDR3 loop is CSGVRGTNEKLFF. DNA for the CDR3: TGCAGCGGAGTCAGGGGAACTAATGAAAAACTGTTTTTT. The chain links TRBV29-1 to TRBJ1-4; weak D call: TRBD1 (6 bases). Germline values: CDR1 SQVTM, CDR2 ANQGSEA. This CDR3 spans 13 amino acids. V lost 7 bases and J 1 base, leaving 10 bases between the germline ends.

This chain joins TRBV5-4 and TRBJ1-1, with D hard to call. From germline, CDR1 is SGHNT and CDR2 YYREEE (reference sequence). The CDR3 extends over 14 amino acids. V lost 2 bases, J lost 5 bases, and 13 bases lay in between. DNA of the CDR3: TGTGCCAGCAGCTTCACCGTCGGGGTGACTGAAGCTTTCTTT. This encodes CASSFTVGVTEAFF.

The chain couples TRBV5-5 to TRBJ1-4; no reliable D call. Germline V gives CDR1 SGHKS, CDR2 YYEKEE (reference sequence). Trimming took 0 bases from V and 2 from J, leaving 8 bases between them. The CDR3 contains 15 residues. The CDR3 reads CASSLVPGTNEKLFF. For the CDR3, the DNA is TGTGCCAGCAGCTTGGTTCCGGGGACTAATGAAAAACTGTTTTTT.

This chain joins TRBV15 and TRBJ1-2; TRBD1 agrees at 7 bases. The CDR3 covers 16 residues. CDR1 and CDR2 (germline): LNHNV, YYDKDF (reference sequence). Trimming removed 3 bases from V and 0 bases from J; junction bases left unmatched: 7. The CDR3, as DNA: TGTGCCACCAGCAGGGAGGGACAGACGACTAACTATGGCTACACCTTC. Amino acid sequence: CATSREGQTTNYGYTF.

The gene calls are TRBV5-8 and TRBJ2-5, with 7 positions matching TRBD1. The germline V gene has CDR1 SGHTS and CDR2 YDEGEE. The CDR3 contains 14 residues. After removal of 0 bases from V and 4 bases from J, the junction contained 3 bases not matched to a gene. DNA for the CDR3: TGTGCCAGCAGCTTGGGTCAGGGGGTAGAGACCCAGTACTTC. Protein: CASSLGQGVETQYF.

J is TRBJ2-5 and V is TRBV6-4; 14 bases agree with TRBD2. V trimming: 5 bases; J trimming: 3 bases; junction bases outside the gene matches: 8. This CDR3 has 17 residues. Germline assignment: CDR1 MRHNA and CDR2 SNTAGT. The CDR3 DNA reads as TGTGCCAGCAGTCCCTCCGGGACTAGCGGGGGAAAAGAGACCCAGTACTTC. The encoded protein is CASSPSGTSGGKETQYF.

The V and J genes are TRBV5-1 and TRBJ2-7; D perhaps matches TRBD2 (6 bases). The CDR3 has 17 amino acids. V lost 4 bases and J 5 bases, leaving 25 bases between the germline ends. Germline assignment: CDR1 SGHRS and CDR2 YFSETQ. The CDR3 bases are TGCGCCAGCAGCCTGGAGGGAGGCCAGTTTATCCCCCACGAGCAGTACTTC. It encodes CASSLEGGQFIPHEQYF. Combining the CDR3 with reference TRBV5-1 and TRBJ2-7 gives the whole variable domain KAGVTQTPRYLIKTRGQQVTLSCSPISGHRSVSWYQQTPGQGLQFLFEYFSETQRNKGNFPGRFSGRQFSNSRSEMNVSTLELGDSALYLCASSLEGGQFIPHEQYFGPGTRLTVT.

For the CDR3, the DNA is TGTGCCAGCAGCTTGAGATTCGGATCGGGGGATTACGAGCAGTACTTC. Its protein product is CASSLRFGSGDYEQYF. The genes are TRBV5-4 and TRBJ2-7; tentatively, D is TRBD2 (6 bases). Trimming stripped 1 base from V and 4 bases from J, with 18 bases between. This CDR3 spans 16 amino acids. The germline CDR1 and CDR2 sequences are SGHNT and YYREEE (reference sequence).

The gene calls are TRBV6-6 and TRBJ2-7; 7 bases align to TRBD2. CDR1 MNHNY and CDR2 SVGAGI come from the germline V gene (reference sequence). The CDR3 covers 15 residues. V lost 2 bases and J lost 2; bases outside the gene matches: 6. CDR3: CASSYGTNPPYEQYF. The CDR3, as DNA: TGTGCCAGCAGTTACGGGACTAACCCCCCCTACGAGCAGTACTTC.

The V gene is TRBV19, the J gene TRBJ1-1; TRBD1 aligns across 12 bases. The junction had 7 bases not matched to a gene; V was cut back by 5 bases and J by 6 bases. The CDR3 is 15 amino acids. Germline loops: CDR1 LNHDA, CDR2 SQIVND (reference sequence). The CDR3 sequence is CASSPRDRGLAEAFF. In DNA form, the CDR3 reads TGTGCCAGTAGTCCTCGGGACAGGGGGCTCGCTGAAGCTTTCTTT.

This clone has just a few counts. The chain recombines TRBV13 with TRBJ2-7; 8 bases fit TRBD2. The junction had 3 bases not matched to a gene; V was cut back by 3 bases and J by 5 bases. From germline, CDR1 is PRHDT and CDR2 FYEKMQ (reference sequence). There are 13 residues in the CDR3. CDR3 sequence: CASSLQRGNEQYF. The CDR3 bases are TGTGCCAGCAGCTTGCAGCGGGGGAACGAGCAGTACTTC.

This chain connects TRBV11-2 to TRBJ2-7, with 9 bases matching TRBD1. The CDR3 has 15 amino acids. CDR1 is SGHAT, CDR2 FQNNGV, per germline. J was trimmed by 3 bases and V by 6 bases; bases with no gene match: 9. Written as DNA, the CDR3 is TGTGCCAGCAGTTATAATCCGGGACAGGGCTACGAGCAGTACTTC. Encoded protein: CASSYNPGQGYEQYF.